This entry is about one T cell receptor (beta chain). Its specificity is not known. Germline CDR1 and CDR2: MDHEN and SYDVKM. V gave up 3 bases and J gave up 2 bases, with 11 bases separating them. This CDR3 spans 14 amino acids. This table comes from immunoSEQ multiplex PCR, and its TCRdb copy is limited to in-frame clones, with some not included. In the table there are more than 85,000 clones, roughly 90% of which are singletons. Pooled in the analysis were second doses at about 4 or about 12 weeks. This specimen belongs to a study of T cell responses to AZD1222 COVID-19 vaccine. Points from the study as a whole: In a largely white British group with more females than males, clonal diversity was possibly underestimated. CD4 TCRs linked to vaccination spanned spike, dominating at 160-218 and 743-854. Receipt of two AZD1222 doses was followed by a rise in Spike-specific TCR breadth and depth.

The sequencing here drew on peripheral blood, taken 28 days after the second AZD1222 dose. V and J are TRBV28 and TRBJ2-7, with D uncertain. The receptor was derived from an adult who received the AZD1222 COVID-19 vaccine. As DNA, the CDR3 is TGTGCCAGCAGTTTGGCCACTAACCCCTACGAGCAGTACTTC. Amino acid sequence: CASSLATNPYEQYF.